A selection of T cell receptor beta chains follows, all from one sample in a study of vaccination and CD4 T cells after COVID-19. A single record per CDR3 protein comes from TCRdb applying MiXCR to the PCR reads. Of roughly 30,000 distinct CDR3 sequences listed, 50% to 65% are singletons. Sequenced material: CD4+ T cells from blood, taken about 7 months after SARS-CoV-2 vaccination. Receptors originate from a human donor who had recovered from COVID-19. Both conserved end residues are part of each CDR3. The D gene is left open where the match is weak. Expanded clones are given a class, and other clones once, few, many or no size at all.

cdr3_aa cdr3_nt v_call d_call j_call clone_size
CSASGEETQYF TGCAGTGCTAGTGGGGAAGAGACCCAGTACTTC TRBV20-1 . TRBJ2-5 .
CASSLEAGVHEAFF TGTGCCAGCAGCTTAGAGGCAGGGGTTCATGAAGCTTTCTTT TRBV11-2 . TRBJ1-1 .
CSALASGASADTQYF TGCAGTGCCCTCGCCTCGGGGGCTAGCGCAGATACGCAGTATTTT TRBV20-1 . TRBJ2-3 few
CASSPTSGTSTDTQYF TGTGCCAGCAGCCCCACTAGCGGCACTAGCACAGATACGCAGTATTTT TRBV6-1 TRBD2 TRBJ2-3 few
CAISDLQASYEQYF TGTGCCATCAGTGATTTGCAGGCCTCCTACGAGCAGTACTTC TRBV10-3 . TRBJ2-7 .
CASSLHGGANVLTF TGTGCCAGCAGCTTACACGGTGGGGCCAACGTCCTGACTTTC TRBV7-9 . TRBJ2-6 .
CASSYTGLAGGQQFF TGTGCCAGCAGTTACACGGGACTAGCGGGAGGGCAGCAGTTCTTC TRBV6-2/TRBV6-3 TRBD2 TRBJ2-1 few
CASSYAGNSYEQYF TGTGCCAGCAGTTACGCGGGGAACTCCTACGAGCAGTACTTC TRBV6-2/TRBV6-3 . TRBJ2-7 .
CASSSALAGGPTGELFF TGTGCCAGCAGCTCCGCTTTAGCGGGAGGGCCCACCGGGGAGCTGTTTTTT TRBV11-3 TRBD2 TRBJ2-2 .
CASSLSPLEETQYF TGTGCCAGCAGCCTCAGCCCGTTGGAGGAGACCCAGTACTTC TRBV5-5 . TRBJ2-5 .
CASREQTGNGYTF TGTGCCAGCAGAGAACAGACAGGGAACGGCTACACCTTC TRBV6-1 TRBD1 TRBJ1-2 few
CASSGSYEQYF TGTGCCAGCAGCGGCTCCTACGAGCAGTACTTC TRBV7-9 . TRBJ2-7 once
CASSPGDGRGETQYF TGTGCCAGCAGCCCTGGGGACGGGAGAGGAGAGACCCAGTACTTC TRBV5-4 . TRBJ2-5 .
CASRGFLAANTGELFF TGTGCCAGCAGAGGATTTCTAGCGGCGAACACCGGGGAGCTGTTTTTT TRBV7-2 TRBD2 TRBJ2-2 few
CARGGNLYNEQFF TGTGCGAGGGGCGGCAACCTATACAATGAGCAGTTCTTC TRBV7-9 . TRBJ2-1 .
CSVDNRVSMTHNEQFF TGCAGTGTTGATAACAGGGTTTCCATGACTCACAATGAGCAGTTCTTC TRBV20-1 . TRBJ2-1 few
CASSFRLRGGYNEQFF TGTGCCAGCAGTTTCCGACTCAGAGGCGGGTACAATGAGCAGTTCTTC TRBV28 . TRBJ2-1 .
CASTDRGGGNQPQHF TGTGCTAGCACGGACAGGGGAGGCGGTAATCAGCCCCAGCATTTT TRBV6-1 TRBD1 TRBJ1-5 .
CASSLGSPRVEQYF TGTGCCAGCAGTTTAGGAAGCCCCAGGGTCGAGCAGTACTTC TRBV28 . TRBJ2-7 .
CASSSAGGPSGETQYF TGTGCCAGCAGCAGCGCGGGAGGGCCCTCTGGAGAGACCCAGTACTTC TRBV5-4 TRBD2 TRBJ2-5 .
CASSLKLAGVETQYF TGTGCCAGCAGCTTGAAACTAGCGGGAGTGGAGACCCAGTACTTC TRBV5-4 TRBD2 TRBJ2-5 .
CASSYSFRGNQPQHF TGTGCCAGCAGTTATTCTTTTAGGGGCAATCAGCCCCAGCATTTT TRBV6-5 . TRBJ1-5 few
CATGTGGSNQPQHF TGTGCCACCGGGACAGGAGGGAGCAATCAGCCCCAGCATTTT TRBV24-1 TRBD1 TRBJ1-5 .
CAISEFDRAGVYGYTF TGTGCCATCAGTGAGTTCGACAGGGCCGGGGTCTATGGCTACACCTTC TRBV10-3 TRBD1 TRBJ1-2 .
CARVLAGGRWTDTQYF TGTGCCAGAGTACTAGCGGGAGGGCGGTGGACAGATACGCAGTATTTT TRBV6-7 TRBD2 TRBJ2-3 .
CARSIRDPRFHTEAFF TGTGCCAGAAGTATTCGGGACCCTAGATTCCACACTGAAGCTTTCTTT TRBV5-3 . TRBJ1-1 .
CASTKSGVSNQPQHF TGTGCCAGTACCAAGTCAGGGGTCAGCAATCAGCCCCAGCATTTT TRBV19 . TRBJ1-5 few
CASSITGRAGTDTQYF TGTGCCAGTAGTATTACCGGGAGGGCCGGGACAGATACGCAGTATTTT TRBV19 TRBD2 TRBJ2-3 few
CASSLAGFHEQYF TGTGCCAGCAGTTTAGCAGGTTTCCACGAGCAGTACTTC TRBV6-2/TRBV6-3 . TRBJ2-7 .